The source of this TCR beta chain is a study of T cell responses to AZD1222 COVID-19 vaccine. Study findings and constraints: Spike-specific TCRs gained breadth and depth after people received two AZD1222 doses. Repertoire sampling happened only post peak T cell response. Only a handful of people who got AZD1222 tested seropositive at baseline.

In regard to this clone: No antigen is known for it.

Sequencing used immunoSEQ multiplex PCR; TCRdb keeps in-frame clones, though not all of them. The data show more than 150,000 clones, roughly 90% seen once. Trimming removed 8 bases from V and 4 bases from J; junction bases left unmatched: 11. Germline CDR1 reads SQVTM; CDR2 reads ANQGSEA. The CDR3 consists of 14 residues. This sequence joins TRBV29-1 and TRBJ2-1; 7 nucleotides line up with TRBD2. Material: peripheral blood, obtained 28 days after the second AZD1222 dose. This sequence was found in an adult who received the AZD1222 COVID-19 vaccine. In nucleotides, the CDR3 is TGCAGCTGGGGGATTGCGGGAGCGTACAATGAGCAGTTCTTC. Protein product: CSWGIAGAYNEQFF.